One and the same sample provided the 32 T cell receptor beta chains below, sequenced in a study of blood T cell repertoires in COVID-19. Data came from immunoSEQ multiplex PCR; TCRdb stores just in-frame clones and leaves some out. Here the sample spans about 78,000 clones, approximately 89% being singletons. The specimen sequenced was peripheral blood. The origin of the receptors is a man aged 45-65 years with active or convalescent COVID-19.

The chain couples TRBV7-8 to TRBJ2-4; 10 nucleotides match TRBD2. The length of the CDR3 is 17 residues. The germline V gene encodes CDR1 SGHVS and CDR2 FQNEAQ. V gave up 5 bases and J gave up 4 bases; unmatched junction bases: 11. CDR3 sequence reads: CASSEGGSGGSKNIQYF. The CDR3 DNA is TGTGCCAGCAGCGAAGGGGGTAGCGGGGGGTCAAAAAACATTCAGTACTTC.

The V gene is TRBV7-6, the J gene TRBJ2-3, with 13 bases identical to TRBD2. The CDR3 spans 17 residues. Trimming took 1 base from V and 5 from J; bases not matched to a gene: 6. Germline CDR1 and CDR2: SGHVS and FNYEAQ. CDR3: CASSLGGTSGAQDTQYF. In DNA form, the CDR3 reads TGTGCCAGCAGCTTAGGTGGGACTAGCGGGGCCCAAGATACGCAGTATTTT.

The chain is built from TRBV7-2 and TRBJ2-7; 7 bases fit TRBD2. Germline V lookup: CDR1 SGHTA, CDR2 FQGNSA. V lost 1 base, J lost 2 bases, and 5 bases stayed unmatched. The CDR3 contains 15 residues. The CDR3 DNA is TGTGCCAGCAGCTTAGTCACGGGGGGAACCTACGAGCAGTACTTC. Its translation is CASSLVTGGTYEQYF.

The CDR3 sequence is CASSGTGKGETQYF. The DNA of the CDR3 is TGTGCCAGCAGTGGCACAGGGAAGGGAGAGACCCAGTACTTC. V gene TRBV2 combines with J gene TRBJ2-5; maybe TRBD1 (6 bases). V dropped 4 bases and J dropped 4 bases, with 13 bases sitting between them. The germline CDR1 and CDR2 sequences are SNHLY and FYNNEI. The CDR3 spans 14 residues.

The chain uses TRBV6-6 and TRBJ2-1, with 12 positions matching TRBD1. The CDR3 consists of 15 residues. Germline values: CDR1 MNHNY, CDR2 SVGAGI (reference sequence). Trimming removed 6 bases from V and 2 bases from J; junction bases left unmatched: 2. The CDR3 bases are TGTGCCAGCAGAGGGACAGGGGGCACCTACAATGAGCAGTTCTTC. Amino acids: CASRGTGGTYNEQFF.

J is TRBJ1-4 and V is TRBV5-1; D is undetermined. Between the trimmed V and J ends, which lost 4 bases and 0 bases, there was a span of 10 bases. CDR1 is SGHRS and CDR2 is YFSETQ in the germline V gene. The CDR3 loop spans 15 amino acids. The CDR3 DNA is TGCGCCAGCAGCCTGGCGGGTGCAACTAATGAAAAACTGTTTTTT. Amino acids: CASSLAGATNEKLFF.

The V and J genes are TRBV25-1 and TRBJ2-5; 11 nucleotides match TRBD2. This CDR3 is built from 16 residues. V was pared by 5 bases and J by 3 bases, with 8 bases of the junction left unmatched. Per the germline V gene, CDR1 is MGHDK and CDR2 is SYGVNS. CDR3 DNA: TGTGCCAGCAGTTATGGTAGCGGGGGGGAGGAAGAGACCCAGTACTTC. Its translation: CASSYGSGGEEETQYF. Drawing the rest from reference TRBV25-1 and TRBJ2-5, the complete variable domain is EADIYQTPRYLVIGTGKKITLECSQTMGHDKMYWYQQDPGMELHLIHYSYGVNSTEKGDLSSESTVSRIRTEHFPLTLESARPSHTSQYLCASSYGSGGEEETQYFGPGTRLLVL.

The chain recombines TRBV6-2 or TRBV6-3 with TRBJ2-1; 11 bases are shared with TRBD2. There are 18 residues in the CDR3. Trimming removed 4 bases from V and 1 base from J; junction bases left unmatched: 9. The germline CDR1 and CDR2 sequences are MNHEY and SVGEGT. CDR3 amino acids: CASSSTPSGGPSYNEQFF. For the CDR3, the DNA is TGTGCCAGCAGTTCCACCCCTAGCGGGGGGCCGTCCTACAATGAGCAGTTCTTC.

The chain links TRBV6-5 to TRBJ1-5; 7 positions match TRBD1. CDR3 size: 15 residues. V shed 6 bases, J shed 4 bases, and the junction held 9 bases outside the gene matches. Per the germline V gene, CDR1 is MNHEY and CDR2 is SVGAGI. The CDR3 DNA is TGTGCCAGCAGCGACGGGGGACAGTTTAATCAGCCCCAGCATTTT. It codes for CASSDGGQFNQPQHF.

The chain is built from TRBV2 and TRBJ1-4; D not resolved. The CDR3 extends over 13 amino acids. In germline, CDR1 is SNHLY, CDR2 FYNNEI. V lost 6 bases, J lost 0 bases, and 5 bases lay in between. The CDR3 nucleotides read TGTGCCAGCAGGAGGGCAACTAATGAAAAACTGTTTTTT. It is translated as CASRRATNEKLFF.

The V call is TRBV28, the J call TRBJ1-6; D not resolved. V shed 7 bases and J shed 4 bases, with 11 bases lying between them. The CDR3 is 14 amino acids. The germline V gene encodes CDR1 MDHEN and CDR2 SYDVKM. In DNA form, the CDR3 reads TGTGCCAGCACGACTGACGATTATAATTCACCCCTCCACTTT. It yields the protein CASTTDDYNSPLHF.

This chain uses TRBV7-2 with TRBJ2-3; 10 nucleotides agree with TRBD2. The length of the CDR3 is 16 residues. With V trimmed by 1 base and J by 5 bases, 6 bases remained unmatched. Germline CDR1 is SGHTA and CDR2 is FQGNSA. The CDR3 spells CASSLGLAGAGDTQYF. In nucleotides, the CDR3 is TGTGCCAGCAGCTTAGGCCTAGCGGGGGCGGGAGATACGCAGTATTTT. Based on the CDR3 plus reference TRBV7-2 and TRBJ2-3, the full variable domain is GAGVSQSPSNKVTEKGKDVELRCDPISGHTALYWYRQSLGQGLEFLIYFQGNSAPDKSGLPSDRFSAERTGGSVSTLTIQRTQQEDSAVYLCASSLGLAGAGDTQYFGPGTRLTVL.

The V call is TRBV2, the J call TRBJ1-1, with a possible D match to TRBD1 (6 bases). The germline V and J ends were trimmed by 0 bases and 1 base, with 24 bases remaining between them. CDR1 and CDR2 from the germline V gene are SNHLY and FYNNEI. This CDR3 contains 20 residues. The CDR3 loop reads CASSEASNSTGIRGNTEAFF. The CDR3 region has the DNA TGTGCCAGCAGTGAAGCTAGTAACAGTACAGGGATACGAGGGAACACTGAAGCTTTCTTT.

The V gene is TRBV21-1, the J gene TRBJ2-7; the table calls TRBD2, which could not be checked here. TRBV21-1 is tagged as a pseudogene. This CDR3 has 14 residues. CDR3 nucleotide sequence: TGTGCCAGCAGCAAACGGAGGATACCCTACGAGCAGTACGTC. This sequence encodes CASSKRRIPYEQYV.

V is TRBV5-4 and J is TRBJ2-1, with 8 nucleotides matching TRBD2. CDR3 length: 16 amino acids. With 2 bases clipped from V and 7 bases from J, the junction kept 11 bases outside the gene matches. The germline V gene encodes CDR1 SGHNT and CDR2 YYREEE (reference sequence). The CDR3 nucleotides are TGTGCCAGCAGCTTTTCGGGACTAGGCGACGTTAATGAGCAGTTCTTC. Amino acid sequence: CASSFSGLGDVNEQFF.

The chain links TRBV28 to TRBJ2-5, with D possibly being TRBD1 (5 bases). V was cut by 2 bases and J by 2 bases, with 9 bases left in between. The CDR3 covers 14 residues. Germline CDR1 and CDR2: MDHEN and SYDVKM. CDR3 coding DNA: TGTGCCAGCAGTTTACCCGACAGACAAGAGACCCAGTACTTC. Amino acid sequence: CASSLPDRQETQYF.

The CDR3 protein is CASSLFGDTRINTQYF. In DNA, the CDR3 is TGTGCCAGCAGTTTATTTGGGGACACCCGAATAAATACGCAGTATTTT. V usage is TRBV27 and J usage is TRBJ2-3, with D perhaps matching TRBD1 (6 bases). CDR1 and CDR2 from the germline V gene are MNHEY and SMNVEV (reference sequence). This CDR3 has 16 amino acids. V was trimmed by 1 base and J by 7 bases, leaving 18 bases between them.

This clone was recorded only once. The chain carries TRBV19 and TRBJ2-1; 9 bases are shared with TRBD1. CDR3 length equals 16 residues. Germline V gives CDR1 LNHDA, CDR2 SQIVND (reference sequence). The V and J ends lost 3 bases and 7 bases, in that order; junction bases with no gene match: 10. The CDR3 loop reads CASSIPPGQGVNEQFF. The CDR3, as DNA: TGTGCCAGTAGTATCCCCCCGGGACAGGGTGTAAATGAGCAGTTCTTC.

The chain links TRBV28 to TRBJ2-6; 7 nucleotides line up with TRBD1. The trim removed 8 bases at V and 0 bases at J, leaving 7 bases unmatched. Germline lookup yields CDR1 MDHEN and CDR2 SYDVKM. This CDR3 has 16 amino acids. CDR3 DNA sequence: TGTGCCAGCGTAGAGGGGGCTACCTCTGGGGCCAACGTCCTGACTTTC. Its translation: CASVEGATSGANVLTF.

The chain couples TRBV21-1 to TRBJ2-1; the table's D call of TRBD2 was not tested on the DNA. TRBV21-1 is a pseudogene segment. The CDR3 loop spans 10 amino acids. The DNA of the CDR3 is TGTGCCAAGGAGTTTAATGAGCAGTTCTTC. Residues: CAKEFNEQFF.

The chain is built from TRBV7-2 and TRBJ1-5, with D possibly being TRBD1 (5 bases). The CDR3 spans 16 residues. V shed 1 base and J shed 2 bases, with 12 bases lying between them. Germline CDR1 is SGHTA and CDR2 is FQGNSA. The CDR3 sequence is CASSLGQGGGNQPQHF. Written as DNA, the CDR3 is TGTGCCAGCAGCTTAGGCCAGGGTGGGGGCAATCAGCCCCAGCATTTT.

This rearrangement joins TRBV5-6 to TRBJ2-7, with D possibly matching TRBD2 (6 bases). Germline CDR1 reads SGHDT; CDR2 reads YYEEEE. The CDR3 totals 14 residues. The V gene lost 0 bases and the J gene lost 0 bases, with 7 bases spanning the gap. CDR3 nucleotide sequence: TGTGCCAGCAGCTTGGGGAGGGGCTCCTACGAGCAGTACTTC. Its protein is CASSLGRGSYEQYF.

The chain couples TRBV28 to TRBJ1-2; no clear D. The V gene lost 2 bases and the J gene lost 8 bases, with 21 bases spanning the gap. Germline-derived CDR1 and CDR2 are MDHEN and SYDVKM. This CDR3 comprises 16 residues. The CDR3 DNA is TGTGCCAGCAGTTTACCACTAATCATGACTGGAAGGGGCTACACCTTC. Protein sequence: CASSLPLIMTGRGYTF.

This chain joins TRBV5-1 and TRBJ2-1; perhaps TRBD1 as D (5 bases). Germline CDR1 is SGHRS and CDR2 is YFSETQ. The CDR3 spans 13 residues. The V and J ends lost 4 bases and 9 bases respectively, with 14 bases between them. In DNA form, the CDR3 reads TGCGCCAGCAGCGTCCTGCCTAGGGGTGAGCAGTTCTTC. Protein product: CASSVLPRGEQFF.

CDR3 sequence reads: CASSSPGWVSGANVLTF. Written as DNA, the CDR3 is TGTGCCAGCAGCTCCCCGGGGTGGGTTTCTGGGGCCAACGTCCTGACTTTC. This chain joins TRBV7-8 and TRBJ2-6; perhaps TRBD2 as D (5 bases). Per germline, CDR1 SGHVS and CDR2 FQNEAQ. CDR3 length: 17 amino acids. V was cut by 4 bases and J by 1 base, with 14 bases left in between.

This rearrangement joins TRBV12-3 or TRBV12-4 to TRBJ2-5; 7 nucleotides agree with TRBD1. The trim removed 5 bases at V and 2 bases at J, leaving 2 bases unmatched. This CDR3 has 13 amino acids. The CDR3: CASSPTGQETQYF. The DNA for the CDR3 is TGTGCCAGCAGTCCGACAGGGCAAGAGACCCAGTACTTC.

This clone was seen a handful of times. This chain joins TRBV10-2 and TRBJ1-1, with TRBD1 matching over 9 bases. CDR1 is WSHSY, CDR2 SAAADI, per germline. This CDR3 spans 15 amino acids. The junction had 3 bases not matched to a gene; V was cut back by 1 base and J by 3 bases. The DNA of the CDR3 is TGCGCCAGCAGTGAGTGGGGACAGGGAGACACTGAAGCTTTCTTT. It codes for CASSEWGQGDTEAFF.

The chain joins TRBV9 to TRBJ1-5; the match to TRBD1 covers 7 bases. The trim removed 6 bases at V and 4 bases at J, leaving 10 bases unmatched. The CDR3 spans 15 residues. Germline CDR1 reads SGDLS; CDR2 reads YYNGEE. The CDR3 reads CASTLGQGENQPQHF. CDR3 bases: TGTGCCAGCACCTTAGGGCAGGGGGAAAATCAGCCCCAGCATTTT. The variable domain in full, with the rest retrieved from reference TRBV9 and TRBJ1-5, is DSGVTQTPKHLITATGQRVTLRCSPRSGDLSVYWYQQSLDQGLQFLIQYYNGEERAKGNILERFSAQQFPDLHSELNLSSLELGDSALYFCASTLGQGENQPQHFGDGTRLSIL.

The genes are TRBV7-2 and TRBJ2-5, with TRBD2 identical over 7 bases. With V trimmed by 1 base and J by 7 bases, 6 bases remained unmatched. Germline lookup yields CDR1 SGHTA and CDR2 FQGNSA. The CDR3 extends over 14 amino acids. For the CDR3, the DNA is TGTGCCAGCAGCTTAGAGGCAGGGAGGGGGACCCAGTACTTC. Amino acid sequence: CASSLEAGRGTQYF.

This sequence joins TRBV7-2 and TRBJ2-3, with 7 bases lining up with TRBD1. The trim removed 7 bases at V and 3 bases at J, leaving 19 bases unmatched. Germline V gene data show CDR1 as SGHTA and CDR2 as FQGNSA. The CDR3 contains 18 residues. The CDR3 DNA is TGTGCCAGCACCCCGGCCCCCTACGACAGGGCCGGTACAGATACGCAGTATTTT. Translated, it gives CASTPAPYDRAGTDTQYF.

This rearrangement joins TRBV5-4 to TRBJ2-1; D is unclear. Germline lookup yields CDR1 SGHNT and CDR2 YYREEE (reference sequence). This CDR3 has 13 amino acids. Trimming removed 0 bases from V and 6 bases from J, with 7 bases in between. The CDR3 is CASSLGRINEQFF. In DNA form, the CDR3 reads TGTGCCAGCAGCTTGGGTAGAATCAATGAGCAGTTCTTC.

The CDR3 sequence is CASTAPGGGSFF. For the CDR3, the DNA is TGTGCCAGCACTGCCCCCGGCGGGGGGTCGTTCTTC. J is TRBJ2-1 and V is TRBV12-3 or TRBV12-4; 8 bases are shared with TRBD2. Trimming removed 7 bases from V and 15 bases from J; junction bases left unmatched: 11. CDR3 length equals 12 residues.